This entry features one T cell receptor beta chain sequence. Antigen specificity is unknown. The sample originates from a study of CXCR3-negative and CXCR3-positive naive CD8 T cells. Researchers reported sorting every CD8+ T cell subset in triplicate, 300,000 cells per sort. Germline CDR1 and CDR2: LGHNA and YSLEER. This CDR3 has 17 residues. Study-wide results and limits: Diversity ran similarly high across both naive subsets but far lower in memory CD8+ cells.

Via 5' RACE with UMI labels, TRB cDNA libraries were prepared. TCRdb re-analyzed the 5' RACE reads; it lists each CDR3 protein once, without DNA. The specimen's table records 90,000 to 95,000 distinct CDR3 sequences. This clonotype was obtained from a human donor in good health. Some clones in this sample may be carry-over from other donors' samples. The sample consisted of naive CXCR3- CD8+ T cells from blood. The subset here: CD45RO-CCR7+CD27+CD95- naive CD8+ T cells lacking CXCR3 (TNR3-). This chain uses TRBV4-3 with TRBJ2-2; TCRdb names TRBD1, which stays unverified in the absence of DNA. CDR3 residues: CASSQVPGGAGTGELFF.